The clone carrying this T cell receptor (beta chain) was detected once. The antigen is undetermined. A far larger clone is one base from this, pointing to a likely read error. Other DNA sequences in the sample encode the same CDR3. Assay runs were performed at deep level. An approximately 200 ng quantity of DNA, around 30,000 T cell genomes, went into the sorted-subset replicate PCRs. The repertoire was sequenced with immunoSEQ multiplex PCR; TCRdb's copy has only in-frame clones and lacks some. The table includes about 700,000 clones, 90% to 95% detected once. Only CD45RO-negative cells positively selected for CCR7 counted as naive CD8 cells, so terminally differentiated effector memory CD45RA+ cells were excluded. The data were taken from a study of shared clonotypes between healthy human individuals. Study observations and caveats: Larger richness was generally estimated for naive than memory subsets.

Germline V gene data show CDR1 as SGHAT and CDR2 as FQNNGV. CDR3 length equals 12 residues. Trimming shortened V by 1 base and J by 5 bases, and 6 bases separated the two germline ends. Sequencing input: naive CD8+ T cells sorted from blood. The J gene is TRBJ2-7, the V gene TRBV11-2; possibly TRBD2 for D (6 bases). This TCR was recovered from a young man in good health. CDR3 residues: CASSLAGDEQYF. The CDR3 DNA sequence: TGTGCCAGCAGCTTAGCGGGGGACGAGCAGTACTTC. Using reference TRBV11-2 and TRBJ2-7 for the parts outside the CDR3, the full variable domain is EAGVAQSPRYKIIEKRQSVAFWCNPISGHATLYWYQQILGQGPKLLIQFQNNGVVDDSQLPKDRFSAERLKGVDSTLKIQPAKLEDSAVYLCASSLAGDEQYFGPGTRLTVT.